This T cell receptor beta chain was sequenced during a study of blood T cell repertoires in COVID-19. For the study at large: Sources were T cells, B-cell-depleted T cells, or PBMCs; the material itself was cDNA or gDNA.

Here immunoSEQ multiplex PCR was the method, and the copy in TCRdb shows in-frame clones only, minus some. The data show 80,000 to 90,000 clones, 85% to 90% seen once. The CDR3 is 14 residues long. Germline loops: CDR1 GTSNPN, CDR2 SVGIG (reference sequence). With 4 bases removed from V and 4 bases from J, the gap between germline ends came to 13 bases. This TCR came from a man between 35 and 55 years old with acute or convalescent COVID-19. V and J are TRBV30 and TRBJ2-2; tentatively, D is TRBD1 (6 bases). The sequenced material came from peripheral blood. This CDR3 reads CAWKPKGVTGELFF. For the CDR3, the DNA is TGTGCCTGGAAACCTAAGGGGGTCACCGGGGAGCTGTTTTTT.